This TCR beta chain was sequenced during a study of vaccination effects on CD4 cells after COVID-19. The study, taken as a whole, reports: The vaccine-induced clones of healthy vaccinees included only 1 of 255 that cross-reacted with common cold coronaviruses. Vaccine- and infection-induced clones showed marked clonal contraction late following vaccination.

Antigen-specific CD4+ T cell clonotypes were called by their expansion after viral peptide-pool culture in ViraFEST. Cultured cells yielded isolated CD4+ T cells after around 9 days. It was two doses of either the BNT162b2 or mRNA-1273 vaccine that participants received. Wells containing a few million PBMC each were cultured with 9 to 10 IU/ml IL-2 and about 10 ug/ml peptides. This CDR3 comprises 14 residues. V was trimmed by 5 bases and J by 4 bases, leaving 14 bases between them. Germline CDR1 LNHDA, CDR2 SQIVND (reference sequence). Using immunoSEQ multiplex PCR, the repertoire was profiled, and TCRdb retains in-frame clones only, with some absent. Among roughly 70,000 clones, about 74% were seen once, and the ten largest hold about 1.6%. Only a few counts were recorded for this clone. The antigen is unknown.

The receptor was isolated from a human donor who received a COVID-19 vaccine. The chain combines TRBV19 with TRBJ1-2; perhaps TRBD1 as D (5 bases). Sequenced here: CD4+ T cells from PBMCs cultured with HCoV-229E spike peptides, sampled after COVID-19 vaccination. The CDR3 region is CASSPNPGPYGYTF. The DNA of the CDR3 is TGTGCCAGTAGTCCAAACCCAGGGCCCTATGGCTACACCTTC.